The T cell receptor (beta chain) under discussion was sequenced for a study of cytomegalovirus exposure and HLA in healthy donors (dated 2017 in TCRdb). Regarding the study in general: An earlier analysis of fewer than 750 of the donors reported about 300 Gb of sequence data and 100 million to 120 million unique TCR beta sequences obtained from around 170 million T cells. Roughly 300 gigabases of sequencing data and around 87 million unique TCR sequences were included in an early release covering about 620 HLA-typed donors. Of the approximately 370 genotyped donors, less than 85% were placed in the genetic ancestry cluster associated with self-reported Caucasian donors. The study was designed to test whether signatures of past pathogen exposure could be identified by cataloging public T cell receptors. The study profiled the T cell repertoires of 500 to 800 subjects by immunosequencing and related them to cytomegalovirus serostatus. In addition to the first cohort of 666 subjects, a separate validation cohort of some 120 different subjects was used. To predict cytomegalovirus infection status, the study combined high-throughput TCR immunosequencing, statistical association of individual TCRs with disease status, and machine learning. A later analysis re-examined previously published TCR beta repertoires from more than 650 donors and added high-resolution HLA genotyping to investigate patterns of TCR occurrence. The later analysis used no new phenotypic data to find candidate immune exposures, relying instead on TCR beta sequences and their occurrence across donors. An earlier analysis of around 640 of the donors used high-throughput TCR beta sequencing to judge whether each TCR beta V gene segment behaved as functional or pseudogenic. Donor age, sex, ethnicity and CMV serostatus were compiled alongside the repertoire data. In a later genetic analysis, genome-wide SNP genotypes for about three fifths of the roughly 670 donors were used, and that subset was treated as a discovery cohort. All discovery cohort repertoires had been generated on a single sequencing platform. HLA typing covered class I and class II loci at four-digit resolution. The number of typed donors differed by locus: about 620-640 for A, B, C, DRB1 and DQB1; roughly 510 for DQA1; roughly 600 for DPA1; and about 450 for DPB1. About 5 DR-DQ haplotypes were handled as single units for association and clustering, since linkage in the cohort was strong. Across 300 to 500 genotyped donors of the cohort, an average of roughly 250,000 unique TCR beta nucleotide sequences per donor were sequenced, and approximately 17% of those sequences were non-productive.

The library was built by means of the immunoSEQ multiplex PCR assay. The multiplex PCR relied on a mix of 60 forward primers for TCR Vbeta segments and 13 reverse primers for TCR Jbeta segments. A multiplex PCR assay on genomic DNA amplified the CDR3 region of rearranged TCR beta genes. Amplified TCR beta libraries were sequenced as 87-base-pair reads on the Illumina HiSeq System. On the authors' methods: Across the 666 repertoires, a later analysis counted about 81 million unique TCR beta chains, some 11 million of which were shared by at least two donors. A nearest-neighbor algorithm error-corrected the raw reads and collapsed the reads into unique sequences, merging closely related sequences to remove PCR and sequencing errors. CDR3 sequences were aligned to IMGT reference sequences to assign V, D and J gene segments. For a sequence to be retained, a match of at least six nucleotides was required to both a V gene segment and a J gene segment. Rearrangements were classified as productive when the CDR3 lacked stop codons and remained in frame with V and J, and all other rearrangements were classified as non-productive. Following IMGT convention, CDR3 was defined as the stretch from the second conserved V-encoded cysteine to the conserved J-encoded phenylalanine. Sequences without an unambiguous match to a single V gene segment were excluded from the earlier analysis of approximately 600 of the donors. An earlier analysis of 450 to 650 of the donors called V segments functional above 56.7% productive rearrangements and segregating when the between-donor standard deviation exceeded 5%. To diagnose cytomegalovirus status from the catalog of TCR beta chain sequences, a statistical classification framework was built. V and J gene assignment, in a later analysis, came from comparing TCR nucleotide sequences with IMGT/GENE-DB human TR gene sequences. The TCRdist pipeline was used in a later analysis to assign CDR3 sequences and most-parsimonious VDJ recombination scenarios. A later analysis defined each TCR beta chain by its CDR3 amino acid sequence plus V-gene family, and excluded reads lacking a unique V-gene family. To address suspected cross-contamination and a sequencing artifact, a later analysis removed over 500 highly shared, low-generation-probability nucleotide sequences. In a later analysis, a clonal expansion index was calculated for each public chain from normalized within-repertoire ranks of inferred template counts. In a later analysis, generation probabilities were computed using a VDJ recombination model fitted to out-of-frame rearrangements, and the results were checked against IGoR. In a later analysis, hypergeometric tests were used to score TCR-TCR, TCR-HLA and TCR-CMV co-occurrence, with a repertoire-size bias correction applied to TCR pairs. A later analysis estimated false discovery rates by permuting HLA or CMV assignments 20 times. In a later analysis, co-occurring TCRs were grouped using DBSCAN, with TCRdist sequence similarity added in when clustering inside HLA-allele-positive subsets. Repertoires with fewer than 30,000 or more than 120,000 public chains were left out of co-occurrence clustering, as were a handful of repertoires with anomalous nucleotide sharing. TCRdb took over this immuneACCESS table, retaining in-frame rearrangements with V and J assigned. Such tables are incomplete; in checked studies, under half of the missing clones stem from an unresolved V gene, and the remainder is unexplained. V, J and clone size are those of that table, while D and trimming were read from the DNA. The sample contains approximately 150,000 clones, around 67% of them found a single time. The top ten clones comprise 4% to 5.5% of the sample.

Summary of the overall study and its limitations: In the study, 164 TCR beta chains were listed as associated with cytomegalovirus. A few of the identified cytomegalovirus-associated TCR beta chains were confirmed in vitro to be specific for cytomegalovirus antigens. In a later analysis, TCR association rates were found to vary across HLA loci, with the most associated TCRs seen for DRB1 alleles and the fewest for HLA-C alleles. According to a later analysis, most CMV-associated TCR beta chains appeared to be HLA-restricted, and the HLA associations seemed to be driven largely by CMV exposure. Assigning TCR associations to individual alleles was difficult when HLA alleles, especially DR and DQ, strongly co-occurred. The authors suggested that the approach could potentially be extended to other disease states and immunological phenotypes. A further reported finding was that TCR beta sequences accurately predicted the HLA-A and HLA-B alleles for most subjects in the first cohort. A cluster of highly shared sequence variants was judged likely to be a technical artifact of the sequencing pipeline. A later genetic analysis associated a missense DCLRE1C variant with V-gene and J-gene trimming of TCR beta chains, and an independent cohort replicated the association. In an earlier analysis of 587 of the donors, most TCR beta V segments appeared in productive rearrangements about 87% or about 30% of the time, broadly matching IMGT annotations. According to a later analysis, parvovirus B19, influenza, CMV and Epstein-Barr virus appeared linked to several top co-occurrence clusters. Because counts were too low, about 15 rarely observed V segments, including chromosome 9 orphons, were left out of the earlier analysis of several hundred of the donors. Linkage disequilibrium might explain the correlated functional status among segregating V segments, but an unknown experimental factor could not be ruled out. Most TCR sequences were observed very rarely across donors, whereas some public TCRs were present in many individuals. Specific HLA alleles were associated with roughly 17,000 TCR beta sequences at a false discovery rate of 0.05 in a later analysis. The cohort was sequenced for TCR beta chains only, and without alpha or paired-chain data the features that could be detected were limited. The only immune exposure information available for the cohort was CMV serostatus. In a later analysis, HLA-associated TCR beta chains showed more clonal expansion and lower generation probabilities than non-associated chains that were equally common. Cytomegalovirus status was reported to be diagnosed by the classifier with high specificity and sensitivity in both the original and validation cohorts. The 87-base-pair reads could not distinguish some IMGT-functional V segments, including TRBV6-2 and TRBV6-3, so those segments were excluded. Presence/absence analyses assumed roughly uniform sequencing depth across donors, an assumption that may not hold. According to a later genetic analysis, donors in an Asian-associated ancestry cluster had fewer N-insertions in productive TCRs than the approximately 630-donor mean. HLA typing was unavailable for some donors at each locus, so association tests used only the typed subset.

As regards this clone: The specificity of this receptor is unknown. There are no base qualities to consult, and no much larger clone falls within one base.

As encoded in the germline V gene, CDR1 is SGHRS while CDR2 is YFSETQ. V loses 0 bases of germline sequence and J loses 8 bases, and the interval between the two ends is 11 bases. Reading from cysteine to phenylalanine, the CDR3 counts 13 amino acids. The sequence is cut down to CDR3 DNA, 39 bases in frame from base 1. The cohort consisted of 666 healthy bone marrow donors. At the time of sampling, every cohort member was nominally healthy, though immune exposures that went unrecorded were likely present. The donor tested CMV seropositive and was one of the 289 seropositive cohort members. A peripheral blood sample was provided by each donor, and peripheral blood mononuclear cells were used for TCR beta sequencing. The Qiagen DNeasy Blood Extraction Kit was used to extract genomic DNA from the blood cell samples.

Input material: PBMCs. This TCR came from a young woman in good health and CMV-seropositive. The chain employs TRBV5-1 and TRBJ1-2, and possibly TRBD1, on 5 matching bases. The nucleotides read TGCGCCAGCAGCTTGGCTGACAGATCCGGCTACACCTTC. Its product reads: CASSLADRSGYTF.